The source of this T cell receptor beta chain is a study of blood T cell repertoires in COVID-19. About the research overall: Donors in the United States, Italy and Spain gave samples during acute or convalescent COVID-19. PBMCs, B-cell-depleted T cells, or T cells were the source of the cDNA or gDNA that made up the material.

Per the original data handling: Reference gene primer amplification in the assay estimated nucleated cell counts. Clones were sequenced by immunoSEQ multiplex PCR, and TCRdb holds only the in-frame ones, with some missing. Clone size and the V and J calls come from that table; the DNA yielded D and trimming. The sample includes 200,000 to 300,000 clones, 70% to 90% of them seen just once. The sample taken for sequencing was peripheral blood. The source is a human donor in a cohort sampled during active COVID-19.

The CDR3: CASSLNKNTEAFF. Here the CDR3 DNA reads TGTGCCAGTAGCCTTAACAAGAACACTGAAGCTTTCTTT. The V and J genes are TRBV19 and TRBJ1-1; no clear D gene. This CDR3 spans 13 amino acids. Per germline, CDR1 LNHDA and CDR2 SQIVND (reference sequence). Deletions cut 6 bases from V and 1 base from J, with 9 bases between.